A selection of T cell receptor beta chains follows, all from one sample in a study of graft-versus-host responses after intestinal transplantation. The table came from immunoSEQ multiplex PCR; TCRdb's copy has only in-frame clones and leaves some out. The table shows about 30,000 clones, with about three quarters occurring only once. The material sequenced was ileum tissue, taken 98 days after intestinal transplantation. These receptors were obtained from a human patient who received an intestinal transplant, so some T cells may come from the graft donor. Each CDR3 is given with its conserved first and last residue. A D gene is named only where the DNA matches it firmly. Not every row has a clone size; where given, it reads once, few, many or a size class.

V gene: TRBV6-6; clone size: -; D gene: -; J gene: TRBJ1-1; CDR3 DNA: TGTGCCAGCAGTTACACTATGAACACTGAAGCTTTCTTT; CDR3 protein: CASSYTMNTEAFF
V gene: TRBV11-1; clone size: -; D gene: -; J gene: TRBJ2-1; CDR3 DNA: TGTGCCAGCAGCTTTCCCGAGAACCCCTACAATGAGCAGTTCTTC; CDR3 protein: CASSFPENPYNEQFF
V gene: TRBV6-5; clone size: -; D gene: -; J gene: TRBJ1-5; CDR3 DNA: TGTGCCAGCCGAGATCAGCCCCAGCATTTT; CDR3 protein: CASRDQPQHF
V gene: TRBV2; clone size: -; D gene: TRBD1; J gene: TRBJ2-1; CDR3 DNA: TGTGCCAGCAGTCTTAGGGGGCAAGCCTCCTACAATGAGCAGTTCTTC; CDR3 protein: CASSLRGQASYNEQFF
V gene: TRBV4-1; clone size: -; D gene: -; J gene: TRBJ1-1; CDR3 DNA: TGCGCCAGCAGCCAAGTGGCAGCTTCAAGAAACACTGAAGCTTTCTTT; CDR3 protein: CASSQVAASRNTEAFF
V gene: TRBV19; clone size: -; D gene: -; J gene: TRBJ1-1; CDR3 DNA: TGTGCCAGCCAGGACAGCATGAACACTGAAGCTTTCTTT; CDR3 protein: CASQDSMNTEAFF
V gene: TRBV7-3; clone size: -; D gene: TRBD1; J gene: TRBJ2-1; CDR3 DNA: TGTGCCAGCAGCCCGCTTCGGACAGGAAACTACAATGAGCAGTTCTTC; CDR3 protein: CASSPLRTGNYNEQFF
V gene: TRBV19; clone size: -; D gene: -; J gene: TRBJ2-2; CDR3 DNA: TGTGCCAGTAACACAGCGAACACCGGGGAGCTGTTTTTT; CDR3 protein: CASNTANTGELFF
V gene: TRBV19; clone size: -; D gene: TRBD1; J gene: TRBJ1-1; CDR3 DNA: TGTGCCAGTAGTAAAACCAGGGGGCCGGACACTGAAGCTTTCTTT; CDR3 protein: CASSKTRGPDTEAFF
V gene: TRBV6-5; clone size: -; D gene: TRBD1; J gene: TRBJ1-6; CDR3 DNA: TGTGCCAGCAGTTCTCAACCAGGACAGGCCAATTCACCCCTCCACTTT; CDR3 protein: CASSSQPGQANSPLHF
V gene: TRBV13; clone size: -; D gene: -; J gene: TRBJ2-7; CDR3 DNA: TGTGCCAGCAGCTTGGGTAGTGCCTACGAGCAGTACTTC; CDR3 protein: CASSLGSAYEQYF
V gene: TRBV11-2; clone size: -; D gene: TRBD1; J gene: TRBJ1-6; CDR3 DNA: TGTGCCAGCAGCTCTTCGACAGGGGGCAATTCACCCCTCCACTTT; CDR3 protein: CASSSSTGGNSPLHF
V gene: TRBV7-8; clone size: -; D gene: -; J gene: TRBJ1-5; CDR3 DNA: TGTGCCAGCAGCTTACTACGAGATCAGCCCCAGCATTTT; CDR3 protein: CASSLLRDQPQHF
V gene: TRBV19; clone size: -; D gene: -; J gene: TRBJ2-7; CDR3 DNA: TGTGCCAGTAGTACTAGGGACCTTCAGTACGAGCAGTACTTC; CDR3 protein: CASSTRDLQYEQYF
V gene: TRBV7-2; clone size: -; D gene: -; J gene: TRBJ1-6; CDR3 DNA: TGTGCCAGCAGCACGGGACGGTTCTATAATTCACCCCTCCACTTT; CDR3 protein: CASSTGRFYNSPLHF
V gene: TRBV25-1; clone size: -; D gene: TRBD1; J gene: TRBJ1-6; CDR3 DNA: TGTGCCAGCCGAAGGACAGGCTCCTATAATTCACCCCTCCACTTT; CDR3 protein: CASRRTGSYNSPLHF
V gene: TRBV6-5; clone size: -; D gene: -; J gene: TRBJ1-1; CDR3 DNA: TGTGCCACCCAGGACCGCCTTATCACTGAAGCTTTCTTT; CDR3 protein: CATQDRLITEAFF
V gene: TRBV19; clone size: few; D gene: -; J gene: TRBJ1-4; CDR3 DNA: TGTGCCAGTAAAGGGGTTGGGAGAAGGGAAAAACTGTTTTTT; CDR3 protein: CASKGVGRREKLFF
V gene: TRBV7-2; clone size: -; D gene: TRBD1; J gene: TRBJ1-5; CDR3 DNA: TGTGCCAGCAGCTTAGGGGACAGGGTTAGTCAGCCCCAGCATTTT; CDR3 protein: CASSLGDRVSQPQHF
V gene: TRBV7-2; clone size: -; D gene: TRBD1; J gene: TRBJ1-5; CDR3 DNA: TGTGCCAGCAGCTCCCAGGACAGGATCTATAGCAATCAGCCCCAGCATTTT; CDR3 protein: CASSSQDRIYSNQPQHF
V gene: TRBV5-1; clone size: few; D gene: -; J gene: TRBJ1-6; CDR3 DNA: TGCGCCAGCAGCTTGGACCGGAGTTCACCCCTCCACTTT; CDR3 protein: CASSLDRSSPLHF
V gene: TRBV6-5; clone size: -; D gene: TRBD2; J gene: TRBJ2-1; CDR3 DNA: TGTGCCAGCAGTCCCCGGCAGCCAGCGGGGGGCGAGCAGTTCTTC; CDR3 protein: CASSPRQPAGGEQFF
V gene: TRBV9; clone size: few; D gene: -; J gene: TRBJ1-3; CDR3 DNA: TGTGCCAGCACCTTAGGAGGAGGGGTAGGCGGAAACACCATATATTTT; CDR3 protein: CASTLGGGVGGNTIYF
V gene: TRBV7-9; clone size: -; D gene: -; J gene: TRBJ2-7; CDR3 DNA: TGTGCCAGCAGCCCCTCAGAGACCTACGAGCAGTACTTC; CDR3 protein: CASSPSETYEQYF
V gene: TRBV15; clone size: -; D gene: -; J gene: TRBJ1-5; CDR3 DNA: TGTGCCACCAGCAGAGATAGGTCCCGGGGCACCCATCAGCCCCAGCATTTT; CDR3 protein: CATSRDRSRGTHQPQHF
V gene: TRBV6-1; clone size: -; D gene: TRBD1; J gene: TRBJ1-5; CDR3 DNA: TGTGCCCTACGGGAAGGGACAGATGATCAGCCCCAGCATTTT; CDR3 protein: CALREGTDDQPQHF
V gene: TRBV5-6; clone size: -; D gene: -; J gene: TRBJ2-7; CDR3 DNA: TGTGCCAGCAGCTCCGATTTTGGGGAGCAGTACTTC; CDR3 protein: CASSSDFGEQYF
V gene: TRBV5-3; clone size: -; D gene: -; J gene: TRBJ2-1; CDR3 DNA: TGTGCCAGAACCGACAATGAGCAGTTCTTC; CDR3 protein: CARTDNEQFF
V gene: TRBV5-1; clone size: -; D gene: TRBD1; J gene: TRBJ1-2; CDR3 DNA: TGCGCCAGCAGCTCCCGACAGGGGTTTGATGGCTACACCTTC; CDR3 protein: CASSSRQGFDGYTF
V gene: TRBV15; clone size: few; D gene: -; J gene: TRBJ1-6; CDR3 DNA: TGTGCCACCTCAGACAGAGCCAATTCACCCCTCCACTTT; CDR3 protein: CATSDRANSPLHF
V gene: TRBV19; clone size: -; D gene: TRBD1; J gene: TRBJ2-5; CDR3 DNA: TGTGCCAGTATCAGGACAGGGGGGGCCTCCCATTTCCAAGAGACCCAGTACTTC; CDR3 protein: CASIRTGGASHFQETQYF
V gene: TRBV30; clone size: -; D gene: TRBD2; J gene: TRBJ2-2; CDR3 DNA: TGTGCCTGGACCGGACTAGCGGGGGACCGGTACGACGGGGAGCTGTTTTTT; CDR3 protein: CAWTGLAGDRYDGELFF